The T cell receptor beta chain described here comes from a study of blood T cell repertoires in COVID-19. At the level of the study: The United States, Italy and Spain were the sources of the acute and convalescent COVID-19 samples. T cells, B-cell-depleted T cells, or PBMCs supplied cDNA or gDNA.

Germline V gives CDR1 SGHTA, CDR2 FQGNSA. CDR3 length: 16 residues. Trimming took 5 bases from V and 2 from J; bases not matched to a gene: 5. Per the original methods: Reference gene primer amplification yielded estimated nucleated cell counts. This table comes from immunoSEQ multiplex PCR, and its TCRdb copy is limited to in-frame clones, with some not included. Clone size and the V and J calls come from that table; the DNA yielded D and trimming. The sample lists some 220,000 clones, around 84% occurring once. This receptor was taken from a woman in her sixties or seventies who had recovered from COVID-19. This chain links TRBV7-2 with TRBJ2-5; TRBD2 agrees at 13 bases. The specimen sequenced was peripheral blood. Here the CDR3 reads CASSTRLAGGQETQYF. The CDR3 bases are TGTGCCAGCAGCACGAGACTAGCGGGGGGACAAGAGACCCAGTACTTC.